A single sample is the source of the 26 T cell receptor beta chains below, sequenced in a study of blood T cell repertoires in COVID-19 (TCRdb year 2020). Libraries were made using the immunoSEQ multiplex PCR assay. Drawn from immuneACCESS, this table holds only the in-frame rearrangements with V and J called that TCRdb kept. Clones are partly lost; checked studies trace under half to an unresolved V gene and leave the rest unexplained. Recorded for this sample are around 220,000 clones; 87% of them occurred a single time. The ten top clones hold under 6.5% of the sample. Sequenced material: PBMCs or T cells enriched from blood (not recorded which). These receptors came from a woman aged 25 to 39 with acute COVID-19.

The V call is TRBV12-2, the J call TRBJ1-5; no DNA check was done on the table's D call, TRBD1. TRBV12-2 represents a pseudogene. The CDR3 contains 16 residues. CDR3 region: CASRQSGTDSNQPQHF. For the CDR3, the DNA is TGTGCAAGTCGTCAATCCGGAACAGATAGCAATCAGCCCCAGCATTTT.

The J gene is TRBJ1-6, the V gene TRBV7-9; D call uncertain. The CDR3 has 15 residues. From germline, CDR1 is SEHNR and CDR2 FQNEAQ (reference sequence). V lost 4 bases and J lost 7, with 14 bases in between. The CDR3 DNA follows: TGTGCCAGCAGCTCGGAAGGGAGAAGGAATTCACCCCTCCACTTT. Its protein is CASSSEGRRNSPLHF.

The chain couples TRBV7-2 to TRBJ1-6, with TRBD1 matching 9 bases. CDR1 and CDR2 (germline): SGHTA, FQGNSA. The CDR3 spans 14 residues. The V and J ends lost 3 bases and 10 bases, in that order; junction bases with no gene match: 4. CDR3 sequence reads: CASSFQGQGSPLHF. The CDR3 DNA reads as TGTGCCAGCAGCTTCCAGGGACAGGGATCACCCCTCCACTTT.

The V and J genes are TRBV12-5 and TRBJ2-7; D is unresolved. CDR1 and CDR2 from the germline V gene are LGHNT and FRNRAP. Deletions cut 2 bases from V and 7 bases from J, with 6 bases between. The CDR3 spans 11 residues. The CDR3 sequence is CASGLQREQYF. CDR3 in DNA: TGTGCTAGTGGTTTGCAACGGGAGCAGTACTTC. The whole variable domain, filled in from reference TRBV12-5 and TRBJ2-7, reads DARVTQTPRHKVTEMGQEVTMRCQPILGHNTVFWYRQTMMQGLELLAYFRNRAPLDDSGMPKDRFSAEMPDATLATLKIQPSEPRDSAVYFCASGLQREQYFGPGTRLTVT.

The genes are TRBV3-1 (or the pseudogene TRBV3-2) and TRBJ2-5; D gene unclear. Trimming removed 2 bases at V and 1 base at J, with 8 bases between. The CDR3 contains 14 residues. The germline V gene has CDR1 LGHDT and CDR2 YNNKEL (reference sequence). The CDR3 DNA follows: TGTGCCAGCAGCCAATCCAGTCTCCAAGAGACCCAGTACTTC. Translating it yields CASSQSSLQETQYF.

The genes are TRBV23-1 and TRBJ2-1, with D unresolved. TRBV23-1 is identified as an open reading frame with a role that is uncertain. The ends were cut back, 4 bases at V and 7 bases at J, with 2 bases in the middle. The CDR3 is 10 residues long. The CDR3 DNA reads TGCGCCAGCAGTCCGAATGAGCAGTTCTTC. Translating it yields CASSPNEQFF.

The rearrangement joins TRBV14 to TRBJ2-2, with a possible D match to TRBD2 (7 bases). The CDR3 contains 17 residues. Looked up from germline, CDR1 is SGHDN and CDR2 is FVKESK. Trimming pared 1 base from V and 3 bases from J, leaving 15 bases between. The CDR3 nucleotides are TGTGCCAGCAGCCAAGTCTGGGGGGGCAAGGACACCGGGGAGCTGTTTTTT. Translation: CASSQVWGGKDTGELFF.

The chain links TRBV10-3 to TRBJ1-1, with D possibly being TRBD1 (5 bases). The V end lost 2 bases, the J end lost 1 base, and 5 bases lay between the germline ends. The CDR3 is 13 amino acids. In germline, CDR1 is ENHRY, CDR2 SYGVKD. The DNA of the CDR3 is TGTGCCATCAGTGAGACAGGGAACACTGAAGCTTTCTTT. It translates to CAISETGNTEAFF.

The rearrangement uses TRBV5-1 and TRBJ2-1, with 8 nucleotides matching TRBD1. The V and J ends lost 4 bases and 7 bases, in that order; junction bases with no gene match: 13. Germline V lookup: CDR1 SGHRS, CDR2 YFSETQ. This CDR3 has 16 amino acids. The CDR3 sequence is CASSEEPGQAVNEQFF. The CDR3 nucleotides are TGCGCCAGCAGCGAGGAACCGGGACAGGCGGTGAATGAGCAGTTCTTC.

The chain uses TRBV2 and TRBJ2-1; perhaps TRBD2 as D (6 bases). This CDR3 has 10 residues. The germline gives CDR1 SNHLY, CDR2 FYNNEI. V was pared by 3 bases and J by 16 bases, with 10 bases between. CDR3 nucleotide sequence: TGTGCCAGCAGTGAGGGGACTCTCTTCTTC. Amino acids: CASSEGTLFF.

The gene calls are TRBV25-1 and TRBJ1-1; a weak D match, TRBD1 (5 bases). V shed 4 bases and J shed 5 bases, with 20 bases lying between them. This CDR3 has 16 residues. Germline V CDR1 and CDR2: MGHDK, SYGVNS. The CDR3 DNA reads as TGTGCCAGCAGTGTGATGGGGGGAAGCACCGGGACTGAAGCTTTCTTT. This encodes CASSVMGGSTGTEAFF.

CDR3 coding DNA: TGTGCCAGCAATCGACAGGCGATGAACACTGAAGCTTTCTTT. Translation gives CASNRQAMNTEAFF. The rearrangement links TRBV2 to TRBJ1-1, with D tentatively TRBD1 (6 bases). The V and J ends lost 7 bases and 0 bases respectively, with 12 bases between them. This CDR3 is built from 14 residues. Per germline, CDR1 SNHLY and CDR2 FYNNEI.

This clone occurred once. This rearrangement joins TRBV12-5 to TRBJ1-2; D unresolved. Per germline, CDR1 LGHNT and CDR2 FRNRAP. CDR3 length equals 12 residues. The V gene lost 6 bases and the J gene lost 8 bases, with 13 bases spanning the gap. CDR3 residues: CASGPTHSGYTF. CDR3 nucleotide sequence: TGTGCTAGTGGACCGACACATTCCGGCTACACCTTC.

CDR3 residues: CASSQDWGGNSPLHF. CDR3 bases: TGTGCCAGCAGCCAAGATTGGGGAGGAAATTCACCCCTCCACTTT. The genes are TRBV4-2 and TRBJ1-6; D not resolved. The CDR3 has 15 residues. In germline, CDR1 is LGHNA, CDR2 YNFKEQ. Trimming pared 0 bases from V and 7 bases from J, leaving 10 bases between.

This clone has only one observation. This chain connects TRBV7-9 to TRBJ1-4, with D possibly matching TRBD1 (6 bases). This CDR3 region has 18 residues. The germline CDR1 and CDR2 sequences are SEHNR and FQNEAQ (reference sequence). The ends were cut back, 5 bases at V and 0 bases at J, with 19 bases in the middle. The CDR3 here is CASSPGVQEPPTNEKLFF. The CDR3 DNA follows: TGTGCCAGCAGCCCAGGGGTTCAGGAGCCCCCAACTAATGAAAAACTGTTTTTT.

The genes are TRBV5-1 and TRBJ2-5; 9 nucleotides line up with TRBD2. This CDR3 comprises 17 residues. Germline CDR1 SGHRS, CDR2 YFSETQ. Trimming cost V 4 bases and J 2 bases; bases outside gene matches: 12. CDR3 coding DNA: TGCGCCAGCAGCCCCCCTCGGGCTAGCGGGGCGCAAGAGACCCAGTACTTC. It yields the protein CASSPPRASGAQETQYF. Full variable domain (rest looked up from reference TRBV5-1 and TRBJ2-5): KAGVTQTPRYLIKTRGQQVTLSCSPISGHRSVSWYQQTPGQGLQFLFEYFSETQRNKGNFPGRFSGRQFSNSRSEMNVSTLELGDSALYLCASSPPRASGAQETQYFGPGTRLLVL.

This chain links TRBV4-1 with TRBJ2-2; D gene unclear. Germline V gives CDR1 MGHRA, CDR2 YSYEKL. The V and J ends lost 6 bases and 3 bases respectively, with 14 bases between them. The CDR3 has 15 residues. The CDR3 coding sequence is TGCGCCAGCAGAAGCCAGGCTCGAGACACCGGGGAGCTGTTTTTT. It specifies CASRSQARDTGELFF.

The J gene is TRBJ1-1, the V gene TRBV3-1 (or the pseudogene TRBV3-2), with 8 bases lining up with TRBD1. The CDR3 spans 16 residues. V was clipped by 1 base and J by 4 bases; unmatched bases: 8. Germline V lookup: CDR1 LGHDT, CDR2 YNNKEL (reference sequence). Here the CDR3 DNA reads TGTGCCAGCAGCCAAGCTACGACAGGGGCGGGCACTGAAGCTTTCTTT. Its protein is CASSQATTGAGTEAFF.

The rearrangement joins TRBV9 to TRBJ2-1; 9 bases map to TRBD2. The J segment lost 6 bases and the V segment lost 4 bases, leaving 11 bases of the junction unmatched. The CDR3 is 16 residues long. Germline assignment: CDR1 SGDLS and CDR2 YYNGEE. The CDR3 here is CASSLKTGTSSNEQFF. CDR3 DNA: TGTGCCAGCAGCCTTAAAACCGGGACTAGCTCCAATGAGCAGTTCTTC. Together with reference TRBV9 and TRBJ2-1, the CDR3 gives the full variable domain: DSGVTQTPKHLITATGQRVTLRCSPRSGDLSVYWYQQSLDQGLQFLIQYYNGEERAKGNILERFSAQQFPDLHSELNLSSLELGDSALYFCASSLKTGTSSNEQFFGPGTRLTVL.

This clone was detected once. V gene TRBV2 combines with J gene TRBJ2-3; TRBD2 matches 12 bases. This CDR3 region has 16 residues. The J segment lost 2 bases and the V segment lost 3 bases, leaving 3 bases of the junction unmatched. CDR1 is SNHLY and CDR2 is FYNNEI in the germline V gene. CDR3 sequence (DNA): TGTGCCAGCAGTGATCTAGCGGGGGGGTTCACAGATACGCAGTATTTT. This translates into CASSDLAGGFTDTQYF.

The chain couples TRBV5-1 to TRBJ2-7; 9 positions match TRBD1. This CDR3 comprises 17 residues. Trimming cost V 0 bases and J 0 bases; bases outside gene matches: 7. In germline, CDR1 is SGHRS, CDR2 YFSETQ. The CDR3, as DNA: TGCGCCAGCAGCTTGGCGTCGGGACAGGGTTTCTCCTACGAGCAGTACTTC. Amino acid sequence: CASSLASGQGFSYEQYF.

V usage is TRBV10-1 and J usage is TRBJ1-2; TRBD1 agrees at 7 bases. Germline assignment: CDR1 WNHNN and CDR2 SYGVQD (reference sequence). There are 13 residues in the CDR3. Trimming took 6 bases from V and 4 from J; bases not matched to a gene: 5. CDR3 DNA: TGCGCCAGCAGCGCTAACAGGGGCTATGGCTACACCTTC. It translates to CASSANRGYGYTF.

The CDR3 reads CASSLYRALSGNTIYF. The CDR3 DNA is TGTGCCAGCAGCTTGTACAGGGCTCTCTCTGGAAACACCATATATTTT. The genes are TRBV11-2 and TRBJ1-3; D may be TRBD1 (6 bases). V lost 3 bases, J lost 0 bases, and 12 bases lay in between. The CDR3 extends over 16 amino acids. CDR1 SGHAT and CDR2 FQNNGV come from the germline V gene.

J is TRBJ2-3 and V is TRBV28; weak D call: TRBD1 (6 bases). The CDR3 sequence is 16 residues long. The V end was cut by 4 bases, the J end by 4 bases, with 18 bases between. The V gene's germline CDR1 is MDHEN and CDR2 SYDVKM. DNA of the CDR3: TGTGCCAGCAGTTCGACAGGTCTTGGCTTCGCAGATACGCAGTATTTT. This gives the protein CASSSTGLGFADTQYF. Complete variable domain (other parts from reference TRBV28 and TRBJ2-3): DVKVTQSSRYLVKRTGEKVFLECVQDMDHENMFWYRQDPGLGLRLIYFSYDVKMKEKGDIPEGYSVSREKKERFSLILESASTNQTSMYLCASSSTGLGFADTQYFGPGTRLTVL.

The V and J genes are TRBV6-2 or TRBV6-3 and TRBJ2-1, with TRBD2 matching 12 bases. This CDR3 is built from 17 residues. CDR1 and CDR2 (germline): MNHEY, SVGEGT. V lost 2 bases and J lost 1; bases outside the gene matches: 3. DNA of the CDR3: TGTGCCAGCAGTTACCAACTAGCGGGAGGTTCCTACAATGAGCAGTTCTTC. Translation: CASSYQLAGGSYNEQFF.

The chain carries TRBV27 and TRBJ1-2; TRBD1 matches 7 bases. The CDR3 is made up of 14 amino acids. V shed 6 bases and J 1 base; nucleotides not matched to a gene: 5. Germline lookup yields CDR1 MNHEY and CDR2 SMNVEV (reference sequence). The CDR3 region has the DNA TGTGCCAGCAGGCCGGGGACAGTTAACTATGGCTACACCTTC. This translates into CASRPGTVNYGYTF.